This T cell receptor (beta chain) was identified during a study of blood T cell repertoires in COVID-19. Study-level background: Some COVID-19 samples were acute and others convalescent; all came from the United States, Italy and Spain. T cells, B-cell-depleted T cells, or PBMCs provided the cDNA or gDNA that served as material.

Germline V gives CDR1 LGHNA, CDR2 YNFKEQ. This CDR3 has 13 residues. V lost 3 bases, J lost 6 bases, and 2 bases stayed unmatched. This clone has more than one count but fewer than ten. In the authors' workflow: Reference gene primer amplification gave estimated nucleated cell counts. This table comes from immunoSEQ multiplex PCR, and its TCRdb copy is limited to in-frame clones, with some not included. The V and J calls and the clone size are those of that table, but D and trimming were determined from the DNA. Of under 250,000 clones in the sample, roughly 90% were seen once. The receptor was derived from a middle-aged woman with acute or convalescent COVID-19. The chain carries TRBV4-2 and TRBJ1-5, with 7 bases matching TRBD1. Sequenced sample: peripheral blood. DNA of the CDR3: TGTGCCAGCAGCCAGGACAGGATTCAGCCCCAGCATTTT. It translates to CASSQDRIQPQHF.